Below are 21 T cell receptor beta chains sequenced from a single sample in a study of CD8+CD57+ T cells in acquired aplastic anemia. Genomic DNA templated the TCR beta VDJ and CDR3 profiling. A single record per CDR3 protein comes from TCRdb applying MiXCR to the reads. The data contain over 150,000 distinct CDR3 sequences, about 64% of them seen just once; the ten biggest clones take up around 45%. An expansion of CD8+CD57+ cells by flow cytometry had been shown in patients chosen for sequencing. The sequencing sample was made of sorted CD4+, CD8+, or CD8+CD57+ T cells (not recorded which) from PBMCs. Receptor source: a human donor with aplastic anemia.

The chain combines TRBV2 with TRBJ2-7; D possibly corresponds to TRBD2 (6 bases). Germline V gene data show CDR1 as SNHLY and CDR2 as FYNNEI. The germline V and J ends were trimmed by 6 bases and 1 base, with 7 bases remaining between them. The CDR3 has 12 amino acids. DNA for the CDR3: TGTGCCAGCAGGGGGGGATCCTACGAGCAGTACTTC. It specifies CASRGGSYEQYF.

V and J are TRBV24-1 and TRBJ2-1, with a weak D call TRBD2 (6 bases). CDR1 and CDR2 (germline): KGHDR, SFDVKD. There are 16 residues in the CDR3. Trimming shortened V by 0 bases and J by 8 bases, and 16 bases separated the two germline ends. The CDR3: CATSDLWRGGGDEQFF. The CDR3 region has the DNA TGTGCCACCAGTGATTTGTGGCGGGGTGGGGGAGATGAGCAGTTCTTC.

V and J are TRBV10-3 and TRBJ1-1; D gene unclear. The length of the CDR3 is 13 residues. Trimming removed 7 bases from V and 1 base from J, with 10 bases in between. Germline V gene sequence: CDR1 ENHRY, CDR2 SYGVKD. CDR3 loop: CAIMSRKNTEAFF. The CDR3 region has the DNA TGTGCCATCATGTCCCGCAAGAACACTGAAGCTTTCTTT.

This clonotype was counted once. The V and J genes are TRBV19 and TRBJ2-3; 9 positions agree with TRBD2. Germline CDR1 and CDR2: LNHDA and SQIVND (reference sequence). V lost 1 base, J lost 10 bases, and 3 bases stayed unmatched. This CDR3 is 13 amino acids long. CDR3 residues: CASSIASGESQYF. The CDR3 nucleotides are TGTGCCAGTAGTATAGCTAGCGGGGAATCGCAGTATTTT.

The rearrangement joins TRBV5-1 to TRBJ1-1; maybe TRBD1 (6 bases). There are 14 residues in the CDR3. In germline, CDR1 is SGHRS, CDR2 YFSETQ. Between the trimmed V and J ends, which lost 5 bases and 3 bases, there was a span of 14 bases. For the CDR3, the DNA is TGCGCCAGCAGACCAGGGGATCGCGACACTGAAGCTTTCTTT. This gives the protein CASRPGDRDTEAFF.

The J gene is TRBJ2-7, the V gene TRBV15; 7 bases match TRBD1. The CDR3 is 16 residues long. The V segment lost 0 bases and the J segment 3 bases; nucleotides outside the gene matches: 8. The germline CDR1 and CDR2 sequences are LNHNV and YYDKDF (reference sequence). The CDR3 sequence is CATSRDKAGTVYEQYF. The CDR3 DNA reads TGTGCCACCAGCAGAGATAAGGCCGGGACAGTCTACGAGCAGTACTTC.

V gene TRBV7-6 combines with J gene TRBJ2-1, with 10 bases matching TRBD2. With V trimmed by 4 bases and J by 5 bases, 8 bases remained unmatched. This CDR3 comprises 16 residues. In germline, CDR1 is SGHVS, CDR2 FNYEAQ. The DNA for the CDR3 is TGTGCCAGCAGCTCCCCTCTAGCGGGAGTAAACAATGAGCAGTTCTTC. This translates into CASSSPLAGVNNEQFF.

The chain carries TRBV19 and TRBJ2-7, with TRBD1 matching 7 bases. In germline, CDR1 is LNHDA, CDR2 SQIVND (reference sequence). The CDR3 has 13 amino acids. V was clipped by 5 bases and J by 5 bases; unmatched bases: 6. CDR3 nucleotides: TGTGCCAGTAGTCGGATTACAGGGGACGAGCAGTACTTC. Translated, it gives CASSRITGDEQYF.

The chain combines TRBV7-3 with TRBJ1-2; tentative D call: TRBD1 (5 bases). The CDR3 sequence is 14 residues long. Germline CDR1 reads SGHTA; CDR2 reads FQGTGA. V was clipped by 0 bases and J by 7 bases, with 12 bases between them. The CDR3 DNA reads as TGTGCCAGCAGCTTAACCAGGGTAATGGGTGGCTACACCTTC. Translated: CASSLTRVMGGYTF.

The chain uses TRBV19 and TRBJ2-5, with D unresolved. V lost 10 bases and J 5 bases, leaving 23 bases between the germline ends. The CDR3 has 15 residues. Germline assignment: CDR1 LNHDA and CDR2 SQIVND (reference sequence). CDR3 loop: CATRSGSSHGETQYF. In nucleotides, the CDR3 is TGTGCCACCCGATCGGGCTCTTCCCATGGGGAGACCCAGTACTTC.

Comments on this clonotype: One end of the junction fails to match germline, which may point to a read error. This rearrangement joins TRBV5-4 to TRBJ2-1; D is unresolved. The germline gives CDR1 SGHNT, CDR2 YYREEE (reference sequence). This CDR3 region has 17 residues. The CDR3 spells CASSLVQQLSSYNGQFF. The CDR3 DNA is TGTGCCAGCAGCTTGGTCCAACAGCTTAGCTCCTACAATGGGCAGTTCTTC.

The CDR3 region has the DNA TGCGCCAGCAGCTTGGTGGTAGGGATCGAGACCCAGTACTTC. Its translation is CASSLVVGIETQYF. The J gene is TRBJ2-5, the V gene TRBV5-1; D call uncertain. The CDR3 contains 14 residues. V was clipped by 0 bases and J by 5 bases, with 11 bases between them. In germline, CDR1 is SGHRS, CDR2 YFSETQ.

This clonotype was seen only a few times. J is TRBJ2-7 and V is TRBV20-1; the match to TRBD1 covers 8 bases. The CDR3 spans 14 residues. The V gene's germline CDR1 is DFQATT and CDR2 SNEGSKA (reference sequence). V was clipped by 3 bases and J by 0 bases; unmatched bases: 4. CDR3 nucleotide sequence: TGCAGTGCTAGGGACAGGGAGTTCTCCTACGAGCAGTACTTC. Translated, it gives CSARDREFSYEQYF.

This chain links TRBV20-1 with TRBJ1-3; D uncertain. This CDR3 is 14 amino acids long. The germline V gene encodes CDR1 DFQATT and CDR2 SNEGSKA (reference sequence). V was pared by 3 bases and J by 4 bases, with 13 bases between. Here the CDR3 reads CSARSRSFGNTIYF. The CDR3 DNA sequence: TGCAGTGCTAGGTCCAGAAGCTTCGGAAACACCATATATTTT.

The V gene is TRBV7-3, the J gene TRBJ1-1; D is unresolved. CDR3 length: 16 residues. Trimming pared 2 bases from V and 1 base from J, leaving 14 bases between. CDR1 is SGHTA, CDR2 FQGTGA, per germline. CDR3 in DNA: TGTGCCAGCAGCTTAGCGGAAGCAGATTGGAACACTGAAGCTTTCTTT. Translated: CASSLAEADWNTEAFF. The full variable domain, with the rest looked up from reference TRBV7-3 and TRBJ1-1, is GAGVSQTPSNKVTEKGKYVELRCDPISGHTALYWYRQSLGQGPEFLIYFQGTGAADDSGLPNDRFFAVRPEGSVSTLKIQRTERGDSAVYLCASSLAEADWNTEAFFGQGTRLTVV.

Regarding this clonotype: One junction end does not reproduce the germline sequence, and a read error may be involved. J is TRBJ2-7 and V is TRBV20-1, with a possible D match to TRBD2 (6 bases). Germline CDR1 DFQATT, CDR2 SNEGSKA (reference sequence). This CDR3 region has 14 residues. The CDR3 DNA reads as TGCAGTACTAGGGACGGGAGAGAGGCGGGCGAGCAGTACTTC. Its translation: CSTRDGREAGEQYF.

The chain has TRBV6-4 and TRBJ2-3; possibly TRBD2 for D (6 bases). V was pared by 6 bases and J by 3 bases, with 10 bases between. CDR3 length: 13 residues. Germline V CDR1 and CDR2: MRHNA, SNTAGT. Written as DNA, the CDR3 is TGTGCCAGCAGAACCGGGACTACAGATACGCAGTATTTT. Protein: CASRTGTTDTQYF.

CDR3 sequence: CSARVVRTDNEKLFF. For the CDR3, the DNA is TGCAGTGCTAGGGTCGTCCGGACAGATAATGAAAAACTGTTTTTT. The chain joins TRBV20-1 to TRBJ1-4; possible D gene TRBD1, 6 bases. The CDR3 is 15 residues long. CDR1 DFQATT and CDR2 SNEGSKA come from the germline V gene (reference sequence). Trimming shortened V by 3 bases and J by 4 bases, and 15 bases separated the two germline ends.

The chain combines TRBV9 with TRBJ2-7, with 12 bases identical to TRBD2. The J call may be in error: the DNA end matches TRBJ2-5 better. Germline CDR1 SGDLS, CDR2 YYNGEE. The length of the CDR3 is 14 residues. This CDR3 is CASNPSGGVETQYF. The DNA for the CDR3 is TGTGCCAGCAACCCTAGCGGGGGGGTGGAGACCCAGTACTTC.

The J gene is TRBJ2-7, the V gene TRBV5-1; 7 positions agree with TRBD1. The CDR3 totals 14 residues. From germline, CDR1 is SGHRS and CDR2 YFSETQ. The J segment lost 3 bases and the V segment lost 6 bases, leaving 9 bases of the junction unmatched. CDR3 sequence (DNA): TGCGCCAGCACCCTTGGCCCAGGGGGCTACGAGCAGTACTTC. This gives the protein CASTLGPGGYEQYF.

This chain uses TRBV9 with TRBJ2-7, with D possibly matching TRBD1 (5 bases). CDR1 and CDR2 (germline): SGDLS, YYNGEE. The CDR3 extends over 13 amino acids. V lost 2 bases to trimming and J lost 7 bases, with 13 bases between them. CDR3 bases: TGTGCCAGCAGCGTCAGGGCAGACGGAGAGCAGTACTTC. Its translation: CASSVRADGEQYF.